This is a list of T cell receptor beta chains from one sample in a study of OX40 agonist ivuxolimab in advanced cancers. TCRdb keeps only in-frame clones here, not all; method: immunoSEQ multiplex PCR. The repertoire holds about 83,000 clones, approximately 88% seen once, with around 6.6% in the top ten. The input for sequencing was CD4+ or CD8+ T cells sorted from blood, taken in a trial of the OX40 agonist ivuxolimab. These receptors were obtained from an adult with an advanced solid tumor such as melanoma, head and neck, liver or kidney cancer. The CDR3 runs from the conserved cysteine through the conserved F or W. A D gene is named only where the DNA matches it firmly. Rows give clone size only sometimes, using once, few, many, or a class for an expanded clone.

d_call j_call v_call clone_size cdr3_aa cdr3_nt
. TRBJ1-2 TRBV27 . CASSSADRRYGYTF TGTGCCAGCAGTTCCGCAGACAGAAGATATGGCTACACCTTC
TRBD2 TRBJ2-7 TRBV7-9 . CASSYHGTSGISDYEQYF TGTGCCAGCAGCTATCATGGGACTAGCGGGATCTCCGACTACGAGCAGTACTTC
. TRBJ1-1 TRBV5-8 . CASSLSQGLEAFF TGTGCCAGCAGCTTGTCTCAGGGACTTGAAGCTTTCTTT
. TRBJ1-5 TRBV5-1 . CASSLDSGHNQPQHF TGCGCCAGCAGCTTAGACAGCGGGCACAATCAGCCCCAGCATTTT
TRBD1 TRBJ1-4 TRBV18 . CASSIGTGVEKLFF TGTGCCAGCTCCATCGGGACAGGGGTTGAAAAACTGTTTTTT
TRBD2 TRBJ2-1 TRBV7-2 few CASSITSGPYNEQFF TGTGCCAGCAGCATCACTAGCGGCCCATACAATGAGCAGTTCTTC
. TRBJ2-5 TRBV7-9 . CASSLAGAAETQYF TGTGCCAGCAGCTTAGCGGGGGCGGCAGAGACCCAGTACTTC
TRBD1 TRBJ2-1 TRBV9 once CASSSGMDRGRGNEQFF TGTGCCAGCAGCTCCGGGATGGACAGGGGACGTGGAAATGAGCAGTTCTTC
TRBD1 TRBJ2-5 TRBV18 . CASSPNRGEETQYF TGTGCCAGCTCACCCAACAGGGGTGAAGAGACCCAGTACTTC
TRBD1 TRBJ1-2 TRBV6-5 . CASSYNRGGYTF TGTGCCAGCAGTTATAACAGGGGTGGCTACACCTTC